This T cell receptor beta chain was sequenced during a study of cytomegalovirus exposure and HLA in healthy donors. About the research overall: Prior work identified some 120 million unique TCR beta sequences in 150 million to 200 million T cells.

V lost 5 bases to trimming and J lost 6 bases, with 12 bases between them. Germline values: CDR1 SEHNR, CDR2 FQNEAQ (reference sequence). The CDR3 has 13 residues. The PCR ran on 60 Vbeta and 13 Jbeta primers. Here immunoSEQ multiplex PCR was the method, and the copy in TCRdb shows in-frame clones only, minus some. The sample yields approximately 150,000 clones, 70% seen once. The gene calls are TRBV7-9 and TRBJ2-3; D may be TRBD2 (5 bases). This receptor was identified in a man between 18 and 29 years old in good health and CMV-seropositive. The sequenced material came from PBMCs. The CDR3 nucleotides read TGTGCCAGCAGCCCCCAGCGGTCCGATACGCAGTATTTT. Its translation: CASSPQRSDTQYF.